The 3 T cell receptor beta chains presented below share a single source sample, sequenced in a study of CD8+ T cells in alopecia areata. Extraction of RNA preceded its reverse transcription into cDNA, which served as the sequencing template. Profiled with immunoSEQ multiplex PCR; TCRdb holds only in-frame clones, not every one. The table includes about 150,000 clones, over 70% detected once. Sample: CD8+ T cells sorted from blood, taken at week 0. These receptors all stem from a human donor with alopecia areata.

This clone was seen a single time. The chain combines TRBV7-6 with TRBJ2-1, with TRBD2 matching over 11 bases. With V trimmed by 5 bases and J by 8 bases, 11 bases remained unmatched. The germline V gene encodes CDR1 SGHVS and CDR2 FNYEAQ. The CDR3 spans 16 residues. The CDR3 DNA follows: TGTGCCAGCAGCGCCCGACTAGCGGGATTGTTTGATGAGCAGTTCTTC. Translated: CASSARLAGLFDEQFF.

This chain links TRBV5-6 with TRBJ1-1; possibly TRBD1 for D (5 bases). Germline V gives CDR1 SGHDT, CDR2 YYEEEE. The CDR3 has 14 amino acids. V lost 1 base and J lost 1, with 8 bases in between. The DNA of the CDR3 is TGTGCCAGCAGCTTGTTTCAGGGGAACACTGAAGCTTTCTTT. Translating gives CASSLFQGNTEAFF.

This sequence joins TRBV2 and TRBJ2-7; D remains unclear. The CDR3 loop spans 11 amino acids. The ends were cut back, 1 base at V and 4 bases at J, with 2 bases in the middle. Germline V CDR1 and CDR2: SNHLY, FYNNEI. The CDR3 protein is CASSEGYEQYF. The CDR3 coding sequence is TGTGCCAGCAGTGAAGGTTACGAGCAGTACTTC. Together with reference TRBV2 and TRBJ2-7, the CDR3 gives the full variable domain: EPEVTQTPSHQVTQMGQEVILRCVPISNHLYFYWYRQILGQKVEFLVSFYNNEISEKSEIFDDQFSVERPDGSNFTLKIRSTKLEDSAMYFCASSEGYEQYFGPGTRLTVT.